This T cell receptor (beta chain) came from a study of blood T cell repertoires in COVID-19. Background on the study: Sites across the United States, Italy and Spain contributed samples from acute and convalescent COVID-19. In each case, the material was cDNA or gDNA derived from T cells, B-cell-depleted T cells, or PBMCs.

This CDR3 spans 16 amino acids. With 8 bases clipped from V and 1 base from J, the junction kept 11 bases outside the gene matches. Germline CDR1 SGHAT, CDR2 FQNNGV. Original analysis: Reference gene primer amplification gave nucleated cell count estimates. TCRdb keeps only in-frame clones here, not all; method: immunoSEQ multiplex PCR. That table supplies the V and J calls and clone size; D and trimming were determined from the DNA. The sample has 60,000 or so clones, around 84% seen once. The chain has TRBV11-2 and TRBJ1-1; TRBD1 aligns across 9 bases. The sample consisted of peripheral blood. This TCR was recovered from a woman over 75 with acute or convalescent COVID-19. In nucleotides, the CDR3 is TGTGCCAGCCTACCCACGTACAGGGGGCGGAACACTGAAGCTTTCTTT. It encodes CASLPTYRGRNTEAFF.